Each of the 15 T cell receptor beta chains below was sequenced from the same sample in a study of post-analysis software for immune sequencing data (dated by TCRdb to 2013 to 2016). Receptors were amplified or captured by PCR. These reads were obtained on an Illumina HiSeq 2500. To reduce PCR and sequencing biases, unique molecular identifiers were built into the TCR beta cDNA libraries. TCRdb trimmed the raw reads at Q25, called clones with MiXCR and kept productive beta chains. Under each unique CDR3 protein, matching rows form one entry showing the most common genes and DNA. A total of about 400,000 distinct CDR3 sequences appear in this sample, about a third of them only once. 13% of the sample is held by the ten biggest clonotypes. Paper-wide results and their limitations: Significantly higher frequencies in patients than in controls were found for about five TRBV segments, including TRBV5-6, TRBV5-1 and TRBV20-1.

Their cognate antigens are unknown. The sequenced material came from blood. The receptor source for this set is a girl aged 10-17 years with multiple sclerosis.

As concerns this clonotype: Germline is not matched at one junction end, which may reflect a read error. V and J are TRBV5-5 and TRBJ2-6; D perhaps matches TRBD1 (5 bases). The CDR3 extends over 16 amino acids. Germline CDR1 is SGHKS and CDR2 is YYEKEE (reference sequence). This CDR3 is CASSLEGSPGANVPTF. As DNA, the CDR3 is TGTGCCAGCAGCTTGGAGGGGTCCCCTGGGGCCAACGTCCCGACTTTC.

The rearrangement joins TRBV2 to TRBJ2-5, with D possibly TRBD2 on 5 matching bases. V was trimmed by 3 bases and J by 1 base, leaving 9 bases between them. The germline V gene has CDR1 SNHLY and CDR2 FYNNEI. The CDR3 loop spans 14 amino acids. CDR3 in DNA: TGTGCCAGCAGTGACAGGCTAGCCCAAGAGACCCAGTACTTC. Its protein is CASSDRLAQETQYF.

The rearrangement uses TRBV2 and TRBJ1-5; D might be TRBD1 (5 bases). V was pared by 5 bases and J by 3 bases, with 17 bases between. Germline values: CDR1 SNHLY, CDR2 FYNNEI. This CDR3 comprises 16 residues. Written as DNA, the CDR3 is TGTGCCAGCAGTCCCGGGGACTTGTGGGCCAATCAGCCCCAGCATTTT. Amino acids: CASSPGDLWANQPQHF. The full variable domain, rest sourced from reference TRBV2 and TRBJ1-5, is EPEVTQTPSHQVTQMGQEVILRCVPISNHLYFYWYRQILGQKVEFLVSFYNNEISEKSEIFDDQFSVERPDGSNFTLKIRSTKLEDSAMYFCASSPGDLWANQPQHFGDGTRLSIL.

The rearrangement uses TRBV18 and TRBJ2-7; 8 bases match TRBD1. The CDR3 is made up of 16 amino acids. J gave up 2 bases and V 3 bases, and 9 bases lay outside the gene matches. The V gene's germline CDR1 is KGHSH and CDR2 LQKENI. The CDR3 DNA reads as TGTGCCAGCTCACCGCGGAGCGGACAGGGAGCCTACGAGCAGTACTTC. This encodes CASSPRSGQGAYEQYF.

V and J are TRBV5-1 and TRBJ1-1, with unresolved D. V lost 3 bases to trimming and J lost 1 base, with 10 bases between them. From germline, CDR1 is SGHRS and CDR2 YFSETQ. This CDR3 has 14 residues. CDR3 bases: TGCGCCAGCAGCTCCGGAGGGCCGAACACTGAAGCTTTCTTT. Its translation: CASSSGGPNTEAFF.

The chain recombines TRBV2 with TRBJ2-7; no firm D call. This CDR3 comprises 10 residues. The ends were cut back, 10 bases at V and 5 bases at J, with 9 bases in the middle. Germline-derived CDR1 and CDR2 are SNHLY and FYNNEI. CDR3 in amino acids: CATISDEQYF. Written as DNA, the CDR3 is TGTGCCACCATTAGTGACGAGCAGTACTTC.

This clonotype has just a few counts. J is TRBJ2-1 and V is TRBV10-3, with 12 bases lining up with TRBD2. CDR1 and CDR2 (germline): ENHRY, SYGVKD. After removal of 0 bases from V and 8 bases from J, the junction contained 2 bases not matched to a gene. The CDR3 sequence is 15 residues long. The CDR3 loop is CAISESTSGGDEQFF. The CDR3 region has the DNA TGTGCCATCAGTGAGTCGACTAGCGGGGGCGATGAGCAGTTCTTC.

The chain carries TRBV2 and TRBJ2-1; tentatively, D is TRBD2 (7 bases). CDR3 length: 14 residues. Trimming shortened V by 6 bases and J by 6 bases, and 15 bases separated the two germline ends. Germline V CDR1 and CDR2: SNHLY, FYNNEI. This CDR3 reads CASRGEGGVNEQFF. The CDR3 nucleotides are TGTGCCAGCAGGGGAGAGGGGGGGGTCAATGAGCAGTTCTTC.

In DNA, the CDR3 is TGTGCCATCAGTGGGTGGACTGAAGCTTTCTTT. It is translated as CAISGWTEAFF. The chain combines TRBV10-3 with TRBJ1-1; D not resolved. The CDR3 loop spans 11 amino acids. Germline V gives CDR1 ENHRY, CDR2 SYGVKD. The V end lost 4 bases, the J end lost 5 bases, and 5 bases lay between the germline ends.

This clonotype turned up a few times. V gene TRBV10-3 combines with J gene TRBJ1-1, with D unclear. Per germline, CDR1 ENHRY and CDR2 SYGVKD. Trimming stripped 8 bases from V and 1 base from J, with 5 bases between. The CDR3 spans 11 residues. The CDR3 loop is CAIGGNTEAFF. CDR3 nucleotides: TGTGCCATCGGCGGGAACACTGAAGCTTTCTTT.

V usage is TRBV7-9 and J usage is TRBJ2-5, with a possible D match to TRBD1 (6 bases). CDR3 length equals 17 residues. Between the trimmed V and J ends, which lost 1 base and 5 bases, there was a span of 20 bases. CDR1 is SEHNR, CDR2 FQNEAQ, per germline (reference sequence). CDR3 sequence (DNA): TGTGCCAGCAGCTTAGGATTTGGGGACATGCTTTGGGAGACCCAGTACTTC. Protein: CASSLGFGDMLWETQYF.

This chain connects TRBV12-3 or TRBV12-4 to TRBJ2-7; the match to TRBD2 covers 9 bases. Unmatched junction bases numbered 9, after V lost 3 bases and J lost 6 bases. This CDR3 region has 15 residues. DNA of the CDR3: TGTGCCAGCAGTTTGGCTAGCGGGGAAACCTGCGAGCAGTACTTC. Protein sequence: CASSLASGETCEQYF.

This chain uses TRBV11-2 with TRBJ2-5, with 8 bases fitting TRBD2. Germline V gene data show CDR1 as SGHAT and CDR2 as FQNNGV. The ends lost 0 bases at V and 4 bases at J; junction bases unmatched: 4. There are 15 residues in the CDR3. The CDR3 protein is CASSLEVAGRETQYF. In DNA form, the CDR3 reads TGTGCCAGCAGCTTAGAGGTAGCGGGGAGAGAGACCCAGTACTTC. The variable domain in full, completed from reference TRBV11-2 and TRBJ2-5, reads EAGVAQSPRYKIIEKRQSVAFWCNPISGHATLYWYQQILGQGPKLLIQFQNNGVVDDSQLPKDRFSAERLKGVDSTLKIQPAKLEDSAVYLCASSLEVAGRETQYFGPGTRLLVL.

The V call is TRBV25-1, the J call TRBJ2-3; no clear D gene. The CDR3 runs 14 residues. V was shortened by 6 bases and J by 1 base, with 11 bases between the two germline ends. Germline V lookup: CDR1 MGHDK, CDR2 SYGVNS. DNA of the CDR3: TGTGCCAGCAGCCTACTCTTGGGCACAGATACGCAGTATTTT. Its translation: CASSLLLGTDTQYF.

The chain couples TRBV3-1 to TRBJ1-4; D not certain. The germline CDR1 and CDR2 sequences are LGHDT and YNNKEL (reference sequence). V dropped 3 bases and J dropped 5 bases, with 10 bases sitting between them. The CDR3 extends over 14 amino acids. The CDR3 sequence is CASSQTTVNEKLFF. DNA for the CDR3: TGTGCCAGCAGCCAGACGACGGTGAATGAAAAACTGTTTTTT.